This T cell receptor (beta chain) was recorded in a study of blood T cell repertoires in COVID-19. The CDR3 runs 14 residues. Germline lookup yields CDR1 SGHRS and CDR2 YFSETQ. Trimming took off 5 bases at V and 2 bases at J, with 11 bases between the two ends. Some clones are missing from TCRdb's copy, which holds only in-frame ones; the method was immunoSEQ multiplex PCR. The sample holds 55,000 to 70,000 clones, about nine tenths seen once. This sequence joins TRBV5-1 and TRBJ1-3; D is uncertain. This TCR was recovered from a woman older than 75 with COVID-19, enrolled during active disease. Sequenced input: peripheral blood. The CDR3 DNA sequence: TGCGCCAGCAGGGAGGGCATCGCTGGAAACACCATATATTTT. This gives the protein CASREGIAGNTIYF. Full variable domain (remainder filled in from reference TRBV5-1 and TRBJ1-3): KAGVTQTPRYLIKTRGQQVTLSCSPISGHRSVSWYQQTPGQGLQFLFEYFSETQRNKGNFPGRFSGRQFSNSRSEMNVSTLELGDSALYLCASREGIAGNTIYFGEGSWLTVV.